This TCR beta chain was retrieved from a study of cytomegalovirus exposure and HLA in healthy donors. Findings and limits, study-wide: In a later analysis, V- and J-gene trimming of beta chains associated with a DCLRE1C missense variant, replicated independently. The authors reported that TCR beta sequences could predict HLA-A and HLA-B alleles. These predictions were accurate for most subjects in the first cohort. For presence/absence analyses, sequencing depth was assumed to be roughly uniform across donors.

Details on this clone: As yet, its antigen is unknown.

This PCR relied on a set of 60 Vbeta primers and 13 Jbeta primers. Authors' analysis steps: In a later analysis, of approximately 81 million unique beta chains, some 10 million appeared in at least two donors. The protocol was immunoSEQ multiplex PCR, while the TCRdb copy is restricted to in-frame clones and leaves out a portion. That table supplies the V and J calls and clone size; D and trimming were determined from the DNA. The sample holds about 180,000 clones, about two thirds seen once. The sequence was collected from a human donor in good health. The sequencing input was PBMCs.

The CDR3 region is CASSREEGTEAFF. CDR3 coding DNA: TGTGCCAGCAGCCGGGAGGAGGGCACTGAAGCTTTCTTT. The chain joins TRBV6-1 to TRBJ1-1; the D is unclear. Germline values: CDR1 MNHNS, CDR2 SASEGT. V lost 6 bases, J lost 4 bases, and 12 bases lay in between. This CDR3 contains 13 residues.